Each of the 29 T cell receptor beta chains below was sequenced from the same sample in a study of shared clonotypes between healthy human individuals. The repertoire was sequenced with immunoSEQ multiplex PCR; TCRdb's copy has only in-frame clones and lacks some. The profile covers around 200,000 clones, with approximately 61% appearing a single time and about 10% taken by the ten largest. The sequenced sample was memory CD4+ T cells sorted from blood. As for subset: CD45RA-negative fraction. The receptors stem from a man aged 25 to 40 in good health.

The rearrangement joins TRBV21-1 to TRBJ1-1; the D call of TRBD1 is as the table states it, not checked on the DNA. TRBV21-1 is reported as a pseudogene. This CDR3 region has 13 residues. DNA for the CDR3: TGTGCCAGCAGCAAAGCTGAGCAGGATGAAGCTTTCTTT. It encodes CASSKAEQDEAFF.

V and J are TRBV27 and TRBJ1-3, with TRBD1 matching 8 bases. CDR3 size: 14 residues. Trimming removed 5 bases from V and 2 bases from J; junction bases left unmatched: 2. Germline V CDR1 and CDR2: MNHEY, SMNVEV (reference sequence). This CDR3 reads CASSRGQAGNTIYF. The DNA of the CDR3 is TGTGCCAGCAGTAGGGGACAGGCTGGAAACACCATATATTTT.

Only a few counts were recorded for this clone. The rearrangement uses TRBV29-1 and TRBJ2-7; a weak D match, TRBD1 (5 bases). The CDR3 covers 11 residues. The germline V and J ends were trimmed by 6 bases and 2 bases, with 8 bases remaining between them. Germline CDR1 reads SQVTM; CDR2 reads ANQGSEA. The CDR3 sequence is CSVGHAYEQYF. The CDR3 bases are TGCAGCGTGGGGCATGCCTACGAGCAGTACTTC.

As regards this clone: This may come from a read error, since a much larger clone is one base off. V gene TRBV28 combines with J gene TRBJ2-7; D is unclear. The V gene lost 5 bases and the J gene lost 2 bases, with 4 bases spanning the gap. This CDR3 has 11 amino acids. Germline V gene data show CDR1 as MDHEN and CDR2 as SYDVKM. CDR3 bases: TGTGCCAGCAGTAGCACCTACGAGCAGTACTTC. The encoded protein is CASSSTYEQYF.

This sequence joins TRBV29-1 and TRBJ2-5; a possible D gene is TRBD2 (6 bases). CDR3 size: 10 residues. Looked up from germline, CDR1 is SQVTM and CDR2 is ANQGSEA. V was clipped by 5 bases and J by 7 bases, with 8 bases between them. The DNA for the CDR3 is TGCAGCGTTCGAGCGGGGACCCAGTACTTC. Encoded protein: CSVRAGTQYF.

V usage is TRBV2 and J usage is TRBJ2-6; D not certain. Germline lookup yields CDR1 SNHLY and CDR2 FYNNEI. The CDR3 is 15 amino acids. V was shortened by 5 bases and J by 0 bases, with 8 bases between the two germline ends. In nucleotides, the CDR3 is TGTGCCAGCAGTCTAACGGGCTCTGGGGCCAACGTCCTGACTTTC. As protein: CASSLTGSGANVLTF.

The V call is TRBV5-6, the J call TRBJ1-2; D is unclear. Trimming cost V 4 bases and J 0 bases, with 4 bases left between them. The germline CDR1 and CDR2 sequences are SGHDT and YYEEEE. The CDR3 contains 12 residues. Written as DNA, the CDR3 is TGTGCCAGCAGCCCCTCTAACTATGGCTACACCTTC. Translation: CASSPSNYGYTF.

V is TRBV11-2 and J is TRBJ2-3, with a possible D match to TRBD2 (5 bases). Germline V gives CDR1 SGHAT, CDR2 FQNNGV. The CDR3 has 11 residues. V lost 8 bases and J 8 bases, leaving 11 bases between the germline ends. CDR3 loop: CASGEWGTQYF. In nucleotides, the CDR3 is TGTGCCAGCGGGGAGTGGGGTACGCAGTATTTT.

This clone appeared once. The gene calls are TRBV5-1 and TRBJ2-5, with a possible D match to TRBD2 (6 bases). Germline lookup yields CDR1 SGHRS and CDR2 YFSETQ. The V and J ends lost 4 bases and 2 bases respectively, with 12 bases between them. The CDR3 runs 14 residues. As DNA, the CDR3 is TGCGCCAGCAGCCCTAGCGCTGCTCAAGAGACCCAGTACTTC. This codes for CASSPSAAQETQYF.

This clone is a singleton in its sample. The chain employs TRBV5-6 and TRBJ1-2; D gene uncertain. Looked up from germline, CDR1 is SGHDT and CDR2 is YYEEEE. The CDR3 covers 13 residues. Trimming stripped 0 bases from V and 7 bases from J, with 10 bases between. In DNA form, the CDR3 reads TGTGCCAGCAGCTTGGGAGGGTTGGGTGGCTACACCTTC. Amino acid sequence: CASSLGGLGGYTF.

As DNA, the CDR3 is TGTGCCAGCAGCTTAGTCTGGGACGGGGATGGCTACACCTTC. Its protein product is CASSLVWDGDGYTF. The J gene is TRBJ1-2, the V gene TRBV7-2, with D possibly matching TRBD1 (5 bases). In germline, CDR1 is SGHTA, CDR2 FQGNSA. V lost 1 base to trimming and J lost 6 bases, with 12 bases between them. CDR3 length equals 14 residues.

This clone was seen only a few times. The chain links TRBV7-9 to TRBJ2-3; 8 nucleotides agree with TRBD1. Germline assignment: CDR1 SEHNR and CDR2 FQNEAQ (reference sequence). The CDR3 runs 17 residues. V lost 3 bases and J lost 2; bases outside the gene matches: 10. For the CDR3, the DNA is TGTGCCAGCAGCTTCCCGCCGGGACAGGAGCACACAGATACGCAGTATTTT. As protein: CASSFPPGQEHTDTQYF.

The chain joins TRBV29-1 to TRBJ2-5, with 14 bases matching TRBD2. V shed 7 bases, J shed 4 bases, and the junction held 5 bases outside the gene matches. The CDR3 is made up of 14 amino acids. CDR1 and CDR2 from the germline V gene are SQVTM and ANQGSEA. In nucleotides, the CDR3 is TGCAGCGCCAGACTAGCGGGAGGGGGAGAGACCCAGTACTTC. Translating it yields CSARLAGGGETQYF.

This chain links TRBV2 with TRBJ2-1, with 16 bases matching TRBD2. J gave up 9 bases and V 5 bases, and 4 bases lay outside the gene matches. The germline V gene encodes CDR1 SNHLY and CDR2 FYNNEI. CDR3 size: 15 residues. The CDR3 sequence: CASSTGTSGRGEQFF. The CDR3, as DNA: TGTGCCAGCAGTACCGGGACTAGCGGGAGGGGTGAGCAGTTCTTC.

This rearrangement joins TRBV18 to TRBJ2-3; D possibly matches TRBD1 or TRBD2 (6 bases each). Trimming took off 5 bases at V and 1 base at J, with 7 bases between the two ends. The CDR3 extends over 13 amino acids. The germline CDR1 and CDR2 sequences are KGHSH and LQKENI. CDR3 DNA: TGTGCCAGCTCAAGGGGGGGCACAGATACGCAGTATTTT. Translation gives CASSRGGTDTQYF. The full variable domain, with the rest looked up from reference TRBV18 and TRBJ2-3, is NAGVMQNPRHLVRRRGQEARLRCSPMKGHSHVYWYRQLPEEGLKFMVYLQKENIIDESGMPKERFSAEFPKEGPSILRIQQVVRGDSAAYFCASSRGGTDTQYFGPGTRLTVL.

The genes are TRBV5-1 and TRBJ2-7; D might be TRBD2 (5 bases). V lost 4 bases to trimming and J lost 2 bases, with 19 bases between them. This CDR3 has 16 residues. CDR1 SGHRS and CDR2 YFSETQ come from the germline V gene. In nucleotides, the CDR3 is TGCGCCAGCAGCCGAGGGAATTCGAGGGCGGCCTACGAGCAGTACTTC. Encoded protein: CASSRGNSRAAYEQYF. The full variable domain, its missing parts supplied by reference TRBV5-1 and TRBJ2-7, is KAGVTQTPRYLIKTRGQQVTLSCSPISGHRSVSWYQQTPGQGLQFLFEYFSETQRNKGNFPGRFSGRQFSNSRSEMNVSTLELGDSALYLCASSRGNSRAAYEQYFGPGTRLTVT.

The rearrangement links TRBV4-3 to TRBJ1-5, with D perhaps matching TRBD1 (6 bases). V was clipped by 0 bases and J by 8 bases, with 14 bases between them. This CDR3 is built from 15 residues. Germline V lookup: CDR1 LGHNA, CDR2 YSLEER. The CDR3 sequence is CASSQDFTGREPQHF. The CDR3 bases are TGCGCCAGCAGCCAAGATTTTACAGGGCGGGAGCCCCAGCATTTT.

There are many counts of this clone. V is TRBV28 and J is TRBJ2-7, with TRBD2 identical over 11 bases. Germline trimming cut 7 bases from V and 0 bases from J; bases unmatched to any gene: 5. The germline gives CDR1 MDHEN, CDR2 SYDVKM. The CDR3 totals 15 residues. The CDR3 region is CASNISGRGSYEQYF. DNA for the CDR3: TGTGCCAGCAATATTAGCGGGAGGGGCTCCTACGAGCAGTACTTC. Combining the CDR3 with reference TRBV28 and TRBJ2-7 gives the whole variable domain DVKVTQSSRYLVKRTGEKVFLECVQDMDHENMFWYRQDPGLGLRLIYFSYDVKMKEKGDIPEGYSVSREKKERFSLILESASTNQTSMYLCASNISGRGSYEQYFGPGTRLTVT.

This clone was picked up a small number of times. The rearrangement uses TRBV7-2 and TRBJ2-7, with TRBD2 identical over 7 bases. Unmatched junction bases numbered 5, after V lost 4 bases and J lost 2 bases. Germline lookup yields CDR1 SGHTA and CDR2 FQGNSA. The length of the CDR3 is 14 residues. The CDR3 here is CASSSAGSTYEQYF. The CDR3 DNA sequence: TGTGCCAGCAGCTCAGCGGGATCAACCTACGAGCAGTACTTC.

V usage is TRBV7-8 and J usage is TRBJ2-7; D not certain. This CDR3 comprises 15 residues. With 0 bases removed from V and 0 bases from J, the gap between germline ends came to 9 bases. Germline assignment: CDR1 SGHVS and CDR2 FQNEAQ. The CDR3 region has the DNA TGTGCCAGCAGCTTAGCGGCGTTCTTCTCCTACGAGCAGTACTTC. Translating gives CASSLAAFFSYEQYF. Full variable domain (rest looked up from reference TRBV7-8 and TRBJ2-7): GAGVSQSPRYKVAKRGQDVALRCDPISGHVSLFWYQQALGQGPEFLTYFQNEAQLDKSGLPSDRFFAERPEGSVSTLKIQRTQQEDSAVYLCASSLAAFFSYEQYFGPGTRLTVT.

This clone was counted between two and nine times. The rearrangement uses TRBV27 and TRBJ1-1, with D perhaps matching TRBD1 (5 bases). Germline V gives CDR1 MNHEY, CDR2 SMNVEV (reference sequence). This CDR3 is 14 amino acids long. Trimming left V 3 bases short and J 2 bases short, with 10 bases between. Here the CDR3 reads CASSFRQTNTEAFF. The DNA for the CDR3 is TGTGCCAGCAGTTTTAGACAGACTAACACTGAAGCTTTCTTT.

This clone was counted only a few times. The chain links TRBV7-6 to TRBJ2-7; TRBD2 aligns across 13 bases. The CDR3 is made up of 16 amino acids. Germline V gene data show CDR1 as SGHVS and CDR2 as FNYEAQ. J gave up 5 bases and V 5 bases, and 9 bases lay outside the gene matches. The CDR3 sequence: CASSPSRTSGSHEQYF. CDR3 sequence (DNA): TGTGCCAGCAGCCCCTCGCGGACTAGCGGGAGTCACGAGCAGTACTTC.

V and J are TRBV5-8 and TRBJ2-3; D assignment may be TRBD1 or TRBD2 (5 bases each). Germline CDR1 reads SGHTS; CDR2 reads YDEGEE. CDR3 size: 14 residues. Trimming stripped 1 base from V and 5 bases from J, with 11 bases between. In nucleotides, the CDR3 is TGTGCCAGCAGCTTGCCGGAGAGGGGAGATACGCAGTATTTT. It is translated as CASSLPERGDTQYF. The full variable domain, with the rest looked up from reference TRBV5-8 and TRBJ2-3, is EAGVTQSPTHLIKTRGQQATLRCSPISGHTSVYWYQQALGLGLQFLLWYDEGEERNRGNFPPRFSGRQFPNYSSELNVNALELEDSALYLCASSLPERGDTQYFGPGTRLTVL.

The rearrangement joins TRBV27 to TRBJ1-5; D not resolved. CDR1 is MNHEY, CDR2 SMNVEV, per germline (reference sequence). The CDR3 has 12 amino acids. Trimming removed 1 base from V and 7 bases from J, with 5 bases in between. CDR3 sequence reads: CASSLFGQPQHF. DNA for the CDR3: TGTGCCAGCAGTTTATTTGGACAGCCCCAGCATTTT.

The chain uses TRBV4-2 and TRBJ1-2; TRBD1 matches at 7 bases. The CDR3 totals 14 residues. Germline V lookup: CDR1 LGHNA, CDR2 YNFKEQ. Trimming at V came to 4 bases and at J to 3 bases, leaving 5 bases not matched to a gene. The CDR3 here is CASSPRQGDYGYTF. The DNA of the CDR3 is TGTGCCAGCAGCCCCCGACAGGGTGACTATGGCTACACCTTC.

The chain carries TRBV5-1 and TRBJ2-3, with D unresolved. This CDR3 comprises 14 residues. Trimming removed 4 bases from V and 4 bases from J, with 13 bases in between. Germline V gene sequence: CDR1 SGHRS, CDR2 YFSETQ. CDR3 sequence (DNA): TGCGCCAGCAGCCCGGGCTTCGAGGCAGATACGCAGTATTTT. This translates into CASSPGFEADTQYF.

The chain links TRBV5-6 to TRBJ2-3; D call uncertain. The V and J ends lost 1 base and 6 bases respectively, with 9 bases between them. Per germline, CDR1 SGHDT and CDR2 YYEEEE. This CDR3 is built from 13 residues. The CDR3 reads CASSLPHSDTQYF. DNA of the CDR3: TGTGCCAGCAGCTTGCCCCATTCTGATACGCAGTATTTT.

The chain recombines TRBV9 with TRBJ2-1, with TRBD2 matching 10 bases. Germline-derived CDR1 and CDR2 are SGDLS and YYNGEE. The CDR3 covers 15 residues. V was clipped by 3 bases and J by 5 bases; unmatched bases: 5. The CDR3, as DNA: TGTGCCAGCAGCGAACTAGCGGGGTTGGACAATGAGCAGTTCTTC. This encodes CASSELAGLDNEQFF.

The chain couples TRBV11-3 to TRBJ2-1; D is unclear. In germline, CDR1 is SGHNT, CDR2 YENEEA. Trimming pared 2 bases from V and 8 bases from J, leaving 7 bases between. CDR3 length equals 12 residues. The CDR3 nucleotides are TGTGCCAGCAGCTTAAGTTCTGATGAGCAGTTCTTC. Protein product: CASSLSSDEQFF. The full variable domain, completed using reference TRBV11-3 and TRBJ2-1, is EAGVVQSPRYKIIEKKQPVAFWCNPISGHNTLYWYLQNLGQGPELLIRYENEEAVDDSQLPKDRFSAERLKGVDSTLKIQPAELGDSAVYLCASSLSSDEQFFGPGTRLTVL.